These 19 T cell receptor beta chains share one sample of origin, sequenced in a study of Graves' ophthalmopathy and Graves' hyperthyroidism. TCR beta CDR3 regions were amplified from RNA transcripts. HTBI primers were used in a first-round RT-PCR, which preceded a second-round multiplex PCR. Using its own MiXCR run on the multiplex PCR reads, TCRdb lists one record per CDR3 protein. The profile shows some 250,000 distinct CDR3 sequences, roughly 50% of them singletons. The sequencing sample was made of peripheral blood. The receptors originated from an adult man with Graves' ophthalmopathy.

The chain has TRBV11-2 and TRBJ2-5; 9 nucleotides agree with TRBD2. Germline lookup yields CDR1 SGHAT and CDR2 FQNNGV. This CDR3 comprises 15 residues. The junction had 7 bases not matched to a gene; V was cut back by 3 bases and J by 5 bases. CDR3: CASSFGGGAGETQYF. The DNA for the CDR3 is TGTGCCAGCAGCTTCGGCGGGGGGGCGGGGGAGACCCAGTACTTC.

The CDR3 DNA follows: TGTGCCAGCAGCCTCCGAGGGGGGGGCGGCGGCTACACCTTC. Protein product: CASSLRGGGGGYTF. J is TRBJ1-2 and V is TRBV11-1; D is possibly TRBD1 (6 bases). Germline V gene data show CDR1 as SGHAT and CDR2 as FQDESV (reference sequence). There are 14 residues in the CDR3. The ends were cut back, 5 bases at V and 8 bases at J, with 18 bases in the middle.

This chain links TRBV15 with TRBJ1-2, with D perhaps matching TRBD1 (5 bases). The CDR3 sequence is 14 residues long. Deletions cut 3 bases from V and 1 base from J, with 9 bases between. Germline V gene lookup returns CDR1 LNHNV and CDR2 YYDKDF (reference sequence). CDR3 in amino acids: CATSRRGINYGYTF. DNA for the CDR3: TGTGCCACCAGCAGGCGGGGGATTAACTATGGCTACACCTTC.

The V call is TRBV19, the J call TRBJ1-1; 10 bases fit TRBD1. CDR1 and CDR2 from the germline V gene are LNHDA and SQIVND (reference sequence). The J segment lost 2 bases and the V segment lost 7 bases, leaving 13 bases of the junction unmatched. The CDR3 is 17 residues long. The CDR3 region is CASTGDRGLGVNTEAFF. The CDR3 DNA follows: TGTGCCAGTACGGGAGACAGGGGGCTAGGGGTAAACACTGAAGCTTTCTTT. Drawing the rest from reference TRBV19 and TRBJ1-1, the complete variable domain is DGGITQSPKYLFRKEGQNVTLSCEQNLNHDAMYWYRQDPGQGLRLIYYSQIVNDFQKGDIAEGYSVSREKKESFPLTVTSAQKNPTAFYLCASTGDRGLGVNTEAFFGQGTRLTVV.

This clonotype was seen a handful of times. This chain uses TRBV20-1 with TRBJ2-2; D call uncertain. The CDR3 runs to 14 residues. Trimming stripped 3 bases from V and 6 bases from J, with 14 bases between. CDR1 and CDR2 from the germline V gene are DFQATT and SNEGSKA (reference sequence). The chain's CDR3 is CSASFRDGSGELFF. In DNA form, the CDR3 reads TGCAGTGCTAGTTTCAGAGATGGGTCCGGGGAGCTGTTTTTT.

The chain carries TRBV5-1 and TRBJ2-7; 7 nucleotides match TRBD2. J was trimmed by 6 bases and V by 9 bases; bases with no gene match: 9. The CDR3 totals 12 residues. Looked up from germline, CDR1 is SGHRS and CDR2 is YFSETQ. For the CDR3, the DNA is TGCGCCACCGGACTAGAGTTCGGCGAGCAGTACTTC. Encoded protein: CATGLEFGEQYF.

The rearrangement joins TRBV7-2 to TRBJ1-5; D call uncertain. From germline, CDR1 is SGHTA and CDR2 FQGNSA. Trimming took off 6 bases at V and 0 bases at J, with 15 bases between the two ends. The CDR3 loop spans 16 amino acids. The DNA of the CDR3 is TGTGCCAGCAGTCCTTCGCCGGTGGATAGCAATCAGCCCCAGCATTTT. Protein product: CASSPSPVDSNQPQHF.

The chain joins TRBV5-1 to TRBJ1-2; no reliable D call. The CDR3 spans 16 residues. With 0 bases removed from V and 1 base from J, the gap between germline ends came to 13 bases. Germline CDR1 and CDR2: SGHRS and YFSETQ. The CDR3 spells CASSLAEAPGNYGYTF. The CDR3 nucleotides are TGCGCCAGCAGCTTGGCCGAGGCCCCCGGTAACTATGGCTACACCTTC.

Only a few counts were recorded for this clonotype. The V call is TRBV7-6, the J call TRBJ1-5, with unresolved D. The CDR3 covers 15 residues. Per germline, CDR1 SGHVS and CDR2 FNYEAQ. Trimming stripped 4 bases from V and 1 base from J, with 11 bases between. The CDR3 DNA reads TGTGCCAGCAGCTCCTCCCGAGGAAGCAATCAGCCCCAGCATTTT. Translated, it gives CASSSSRGSNQPQHF.

This rearrangement joins TRBV30 to TRBJ1-3; D remains unclear. Germline CDR1 reads GTSNPN; CDR2 reads SVGIG (reference sequence). This CDR3 spans 12 amino acids. The ends were cut back, 0 bases at V and 2 bases at J, with 2 bases in the middle. CDR3 amino acids: CAWSVTGNTIYF. CDR3 nucleotide sequence: TGTGCCTGGAGTGTCACTGGAAACACCATATATTTT.

The chain employs TRBV7-9 and TRBJ2-7; 7 bases align to TRBD1. CDR1 is SEHNR, CDR2 FQNEAQ, per germline (reference sequence). After removal of 5 bases from V and 3 bases from J, the junction contained 7 bases not matched to a gene. The CDR3 runs 14 residues. The CDR3 nucleotides read TGTGCCAGCAGCGGGACCGGGACAGTCTACGAGCAGTACTTC. Protein product: CASSGTGTVYEQYF.

This clonotype has ten or more counts. The chain recombines TRBV6-5 with TRBJ1-1; no clear D. Trimming cost V 6 bases and J 0 bases, with 8 bases left between them. The CDR3 runs to 13 residues. CDR1 and CDR2 from the germline V gene are MNHEY and SVGAGI. The CDR3 spells CASSSQLNTEAFF. The CDR3 DNA is TGTGCCAGCAGCTCACAGCTGAACACTGAAGCTTTCTTT.

The count of this clonotype is one. This chain links TRBV29-1 with TRBJ2-7; the D is unclear. Trimming took 7 bases from V and 3 from J, leaving 10 bases between them. CDR1 SQVTM and CDR2 ANQGSEA come from the germline V gene. The CDR3 has 11 residues. CDR3 protein: CSADRNYEQYF. CDR3 nucleotide sequence: TGCAGCGCCGACCGAAACTACGAGCAGTACTTC.

This clonotype came up a few times. This rearrangement joins TRBV20-1 to TRBJ2-5, with D perhaps TRBD2 (6 bases). Germline CDR1 DFQATT, CDR2 SNEGSKA (reference sequence). V was cut by 3 bases and J by 4 bases, with 9 bases left in between. CDR3 length equals 12 residues. The CDR3 sequence: CSARPAGETQYF. The CDR3 region has the DNA TGCAGTGCTAGGCCAGCGGGAGAGACCCAGTACTTC.

This clonotype was observed a few times. A read error may produce the germline difference seen at one junction end. The chain combines TRBV7-3 with TRBJ2-5, with D tentatively TRBD1 (5 bases). The CDR3 sequence is 15 residues long. Germline V gives CDR1 SGHTA, CDR2 FQGTGA. For the CDR3, the DNA is TGTGCTAGCAGCTTAGCTGCAGGGCGTCAAGAGACCCAGTACTTC. Translating gives CASSLAAGRQETQYF. The entire variable domain, with the rest obtained from reference TRBV7-3 and TRBJ2-5, is as follows: GAGVSQTPSNKVTEKGKYVELRCDPISGHTALYWYRQSLGQGPEFLIYFQGTGAADDSGLPNDRFFAVRPEGSVSTLKIQRTERGDSAVYLCASSLAAGRQETQYFGPGTRLLVL.

The gene calls are TRBV9 and TRBJ1-6; perhaps TRBD1 as D (5 bases). Germline V gives CDR1 SGDLS, CDR2 YYNGEE. This CDR3 has 13 residues. Trimming removed 5 bases at V and 7 bases at J, with 10 bases between. The CDR3 sequence: CASRPGGNSPLHF. The CDR3 nucleotides are TGTGCCAGCAGGCCGGGGGGAAATTCACCCCTCCACTTT.

This clonotype was counted only a few times. The chain couples TRBV7-2 to TRBJ1-2; D gene unclear. There are 13 residues in the CDR3. V lost 1 base to trimming and J lost 1 base, with 4 bases between them. Per the germline V gene, CDR1 is SGHTA and CDR2 is FQGNSA. CDR3 region: CASSLEFNYGYTF. The DNA of the CDR3 is TGTGCCAGCAGCTTAGAGTTTAACTATGGCTACACCTTC.

This chain links TRBV20-1 with TRBJ2-5, with 10 bases lining up with TRBD1. V was pared by 6 bases and J by 5 bases, with 6 bases of the junction left unmatched. The CDR3 consists of 13 residues. CDR1 DFQATT and CDR2 SNEGSKA come from the germline V gene (reference sequence). CDR3: CSAPTGGAETQYF. The CDR3 bases are TGCAGTGCACCGACAGGGGGCGCGGAGACCCAGTACTTC.

The J gene is TRBJ2-2, the V gene TRBV7-2; D might be TRBD1 or TRBD2, each matching 5 bases. The CDR3 has 15 amino acids. CDR1 and CDR2 from the germline V gene are SGHTA and FQGNSA. Trimming took 4 bases from V and 1 from J, leaving 10 bases between them. This CDR3 is CASSWDALNTGELFF. The CDR3 coding sequence is TGTGCCAGCAGCTGGGACGCCTTGAACACCGGGGAGCTGTTTTTT.